Listed below are T cell receptor beta chains from one sample, sequenced in a study of radiotherapy plus CTLA-4 blockade in lung cancer. TCRdb keeps only in-frame clones here, not all; method: immunoSEQ multiplex PCR. The sample consists of tens of thousands of clones, roughly 70% of them appearing once. This material consisted of peripheral blood, taken from a patient treated with radiotherapy plus ipilimumab. These receptors originate from a human donor with non-small cell lung cancer who had stable disease on radiotherapy plus ipilimumab. Each CDR3 is given with its conserved first and last residue. The order of the fields is V gene, clone size, J gene, D gene, CDR3 DNA, CDR3 protein. The D gene is left open where the match is weak. Rows may omit the clone size; those that give it use once, few, many or a size class.

TRBV19	NA	TRBJ2-3	TRBD1	TGTGCCAGTAGTATGGACAGGGTTGGGGATACGCAGTATTTT	CASSMDRVGDTQYF
TRBV7-2	few	TRBJ2-3	NA	TGTGCCAGCAGCTTATATACGGGGGGCCGCACAGATACGCAGTATTTT	CASSLYTGGRTDTQYF
TRBV29-1	NA	TRBJ1-1	NA	TGCAGCGCCCAAAACACTGAAGCTTTCTTT	CSAQNTEAFF
TRBV18	NA	TRBJ2-3	NA	TGTGCCAGCTCACCAGAGGCAGATACGCAGTATTTT	CASSPEADTQYF
TRBV11-3	few	TRBJ1-5	TRBD1	TGTGCCAGCAGCTTAGGCGGCCAGGGGGATGAGCCCCAGCATTTT	CASSLGGQGDEPQHF
TRBV5-4	NA	TRBJ2-2	NA	TGTGCCAGCAGCTTCAATCAGGGTGCCGGGCCGACCGGGGAGCTGTTTTTT	CASSFNQGAGPTGELFF
TRBV7-9	NA	TRBJ1-4	NA	TGTGCCAGCAGCTTAGTTGGGCCGAATGAAAAACTGTTTTTT	CASSLVGPNEKLFF
TRBV5-1	NA	TRBJ1-2	NA	TGCGCCAGCAGCTTGGCTGGAGGGTCCCGGGACTACACCTTC	CASSLAGGSRDYTF
TRBV10-3	NA	TRBJ2-7	TRBD2	TGTGCCAGCAGTGAAGCGGGGGCCGTAGACTACGAGCAGTACTTC	CASSEAGAVDYEQYF
TRBV27	NA	TRBJ1-5	NA	TGTGCCAGCGACGGCGGTGTCGGAGGTGTAGGTCAGCCCCAGCATTTT	CASDGGVGGVGQPQHF
TRBV18	NA	TRBJ2-7	NA	TGTGCCAGCTCACCAGTGACAGACGAGCAGTACTTC	CASSPVTDEQYF
TRBV14	NA	TRBJ1-6	TRBD1	TGTGCCAGCAGTTCCAGGGGGCAGTTTTCACCCCTCCACTTT	CASSSRGQFSPLHF
TRBV10-1	NA	TRBJ2-1	TRBD1	TGCGCCAGCAGTGGTATCAGGACAGGGGTCAATGAGCAGTTCTTC	CASSGIRTGVNEQFF
TRBV20-1	NA	TRBJ2-7	TRBD1	TGCAGTGCTCGGGACAGCTACGAGCAGTACTTC	CSARDSYEQYF
TRBV2	NA	TRBJ1-2	TRBD1	TGTGCCGGATCGGGACAGGCTGGGGGCTACACCTTC	CAGSGQAGGYTF
TRBV28	NA	TRBJ1-1	TRBD1	TGTGCCAGCAACCCGGACAGGGCAGACACTGAAGCTTTCTTT	CASNPDRADTEAFF
TRBV11-3	NA	TRBJ2-7	NA	TGTGCCAGCAGCTTAGATTTACAGAGCTACGAGCAGTACTTC	CASSLDLQSYEQYF
TRBV19	NA	TRBJ2-3	TRBD1	TGTGCCAGTAGTATTGTACCGGGACAGGGGGCTCGAGATACGCAGTATTTT	CASSIVPGQGARDTQYF
TRBV2	NA	TRBJ2-6	TRBD1	TGTGCCAGCAGACGGGACAGGGGCTCCTCTGGGGCCAACGTCCTGACTTTC	CASRRDRGSSGANVLTF
TRBV11-2	NA	TRBJ2-3	NA	TGTGCCAGCAGCCCTCTGAGGGGGCGGGGAGATACGCAGTATTTT	CASSPLRGRGDTQYF
TRBV2	NA	TRBJ1-2	NA	TGTGCCAGCAGTGAAAGGGGGAACTATGGCTACACCTTC	CASSERGNYGYTF
TRBV7-3	NA	TRBJ2-3	NA	TGTGCCAGCAGCATAGGGGGGGCTGCAGATACGCAGTATTTT	CASSIGGAADTQYF
TRBV30	NA	TRBJ1-2	NA	TGTGCCTGGAGTGTACAGGTCTATGGCTACACCTTC	CAWSVQVYGYTF
TRBV12-5	few	TRBJ1-5	TRBD1	TGTGCTAGTGGCCCCGGACAGGGGGCCCTTCAGCCCCAGCATTTT	CASGPGQGALQPQHF
TRBV9	once	TRBJ1-2	TRBD1	TGTGCCAGCAGCGCGATCCGGGGACAGGGAGGGGATGGCTACACCTTC	CASSAIRGQGGDGYTF
TRBV5-1	NA	TRBJ1-1	TRBD1	TGCGCCAGCAGCTTGACAGGGGGCACTGAAGCTTTCTTT	CASSLTGGTEAFF
TRBV29-1	NA	TRBJ2-5	NA	TGCAGCGTTGTTTCAGGGTTGCAAGAGACCCAGTACTTC	CSVVSGLQETQYF
TRBV5-4	few	TRBJ1-2	NA	TGTGCCAGCAGCTACATGTATGGCTACACCTTC	CASSYMYGYTF
TRBV19	few	TRBJ2-1	NA	TGTGCCAGTACCCCCCTAATACCTTACAATGAGCAGTTCTTC	CASTPLIPYNEQFF
TRBV11-3	NA	TRBJ2-2	TRBD1	TGTGCCAGCAGCTACACAGGGGTCGGGGAGCTGTTTTTT	CASSYTGVGELFF
TRBV7-2	NA	TRBJ1-1	NA	TGTGCCAGCAGCTTAGGGAGGGACGCTTTCTTT	CASSLGRDAFF
TRBV2	NA	TRBJ2-7	TRBD2	TGTGCCAGCAGGGTTAGCGGGGGGTCTCCCTACGAGCAGTACTTC	CASRVSGGSPYEQYF
TRBV5-6	few	TRBJ1-2	NA	TGTGCCAGCAGCCCAGCCAGGGGCTATGGCTACACCTTC	CASSPARGYGYTF
TRBV5-4	NA	TRBJ1-5	NA	TGTGCCAGCAGCTCAGGGGTAGATCAGCCCCAGCATTTT	CASSSGVDQPQHF
TRBV2	NA	TRBJ2-6	TRBD1	TGTGCCTCCCTGGGACAGCCAATGTCTGGGGCCAACGTCCTGACTTTC	CASLGQPMSGANVLTF
TRBV5-4	NA	TRBJ1-3	TRBD1	TGTGCCAGCAGCCGTCAGGGGGCTGGAAACACCATATATTTT	CASSRQGAGNTIYF
TRBV5-4	NA	TRBJ2-7	TRBD1	TGTGCCAGCAGCCTCACAGGGGTCAACGAGCAGTACTTC	CASSLTGVNEQYF
TRBV6-6	NA	TRBJ1-6	NA	TGTGCCAGCAGTTACCGACCGGGATCCTATAATTCACCCCTCCACTTT	CASSYRPGSYNSPLHF
TRBV27	few	TRBJ1-2	TRBD1	TGTGCCAGCAGTTTACGGACAGGTTCATCGACTATGCGGTACACCTTC	CASSLRTGSSTMRYTF
TRBV6-6	once	TRBJ1-2	NA	TGTGCCAGCCAGGGATCGGCCCTTGGCTACACCTTC	CASQGSALGYTF
TRBV30	NA	TRBJ1-6	NA	TGTGCCTGGTCGACAGGACCGTCCTCACCCCTCCACTTT	CAWSTGPSSPLHF
TRBV11-3	NA	TRBJ1-1	NA	TGTGCCAGCAGCTTAGCTGGGGCGGGGGCCCGTGAAGCTTTCTTT	CASSLAGAGAREAFF
TRBV7-6	few	TRBJ1-5	NA	TGTGCCAGCAGCTTATTACAGGGCCATCAGCCCCAGCATTTT	CASSLLQGHQPQHF
TRBV5-6	NA	TRBJ2-7	NA	TGTGCCAGCAGCCCCGGCAGGGTCTACGAGCAGTACTTC	CASSPGRVYEQYF
TRBV6-4	NA	TRBJ2-1	NA	TGTGCCAGCAGTGACGGGAGCTCCTACAATGAGCAGTTCTTC	CASSDGSSYNEQFF
TRBV6-6	NA	TRBJ1-2	NA	TGTGCCAGCACTGACTCGGACAGCCCCTATGGCTACACCTTC	CASTDSDSPYGYTF
TRBV6-5	NA	TRBJ1-2	NA	TGTGCCAGCAGTTACCTTACAGGGAACTATGGCTACACCTTC	CASSYLTGNYGYTF
TRBV9	once	TRBJ1-1	NA	TGTGCCAGCAGCGCCCAGAACGTTGAAGCTTTCTTT	CASSAQNVEAFF
TRBV5-4	NA	TRBJ1-2	NA	TGTGCCAGCAGCCACCGCCCCGACACCGCCCATGGCTACACCTTC	CASSHRPDTAHGYTF